These T cell receptor beta chains were read from a single sample in a study of beta chain features in type 1 diabetes. Profiled with immunoSEQ multiplex PCR; TCRdb holds only in-frame clones, not every one. The sample lists under 450,000 clones; less than 15% were seen once. The sequencing input was naive CD4+ T cells from blood. Every receptor here comes from a woman aged 18-29 years in good health. Both conserved end residues are part of each CDR3. The D gene is left open where the match is weak. Expanded clones are given a class, and other clones once, few, many or no size at all.

NA | TRBJ1-5 | few | TRBV28 | CASLVGINQPQHF | TGTGCCAGTTTAGTCGGGATCAATCAGCCCCAGCATTTT
NA | TRBJ2-7 | few | TRBV9 | CASSAQEGSSYEQYF | TGTGCCAGCAGCGCCCAAGAGGGAAGCTCCTACGAGCAGTACTTC
TRBD2 | TRBJ2-1 | few | TRBV6-5 | CASSSLGGGGHEQFF | TGTGCCAGCAGTTCCCTCGGGGGCGGGGGGCATGAGCAGTTCTTC
NA | TRBJ2-3 | NA | TRBV7-2 | CASSLASGTDTQYF | TGTGCCAGCAGCTTAGCTAGCGGCACAGATACGCAGTATTTT
TRBD2 | TRBJ2-7 | NA | TRBV28 | CASRTQGLAGEQYF | TGTGCCAGCAGGACCCAGGGACTAGCCGGGGAGCAGTACTTC
NA | TRBJ2-2 | few | TRBV5-1 | CASTSSGPINTGELFF | TGCGCCAGCACGTCGAGCGGACCGATTAACACCGGGGAGCTGTTTTTT
TRBD1 | TRBJ1-1 | NA | TRBV5-4 | CASSLGQGGTEAFF | TGTGCCAGCAGCTTAGGACAGGGTGGGACTGAAGCTTTCTTT
NA | TRBJ2-7 | NA | TRBV2 | CASNVLGVYEQYF | TGTGCCAGCAACGTTTTAGGAGTCTACGAGCAGTACTTC
NA | TRBJ2-7 | few | TRBV10-3 | CAISGPGGGGLSSYEQYF | TGTGCCATCAGTGGTCCAGGGGGAGGTGGCCTGAGCTCCTACGAGCAGTACTTC
NA | TRBJ1-1 | NA | TRBV6-5 | CASSYPKTGYTEAFF | TGTGCCAGCAGTTACCCTAAAACAGGCTACACTGAAGCTTTCTTT
TRBD1 | TRBJ1-5 | NA | TRBV29-1 | CSVLGQGAGMSNQPQHF | TGCAGCGTCTTGGGCCAGGGGGCCGGTATGAGCAATCAGCCCCAGCATTTT
NA | TRBJ2-1 | few | TRBV4-2 | CASSQKPSYNEQFF | TGTGCCAGCAGCCAAAAGCCTAGTTACAATGAGCAGTTCTTC
TRBD2 | TRBJ2-1 | few | TRBV6-5 | CASRRREEWDEQFF | TGTGCCAGCAGGCGGCGGGAGGAGTGGGATGAGCAGTTCTTC
TRBD1 | TRBJ1-4 | NA | TRBV7-9 | CASSPRTGNEKLFF | TGTGCCAGCAGCCCTCGGACAGGGAATGAAAAACTGTTTTTT
TRBD2 | TRBJ2-3 | few | TRBV4-1 | CASSQVLSSGFTDTQYF | TGCGCCAGCAGCCAAGTCCTGTCTAGCGGGTTCACAGATACGCAGTATTTT
TRBD2 | TRBJ2-1 | NA | TRBV30 | CAWSVGGSPNEQFF | TGTGCCTGGAGTGTGGGGGGGAGTCCCAATGAGCAGTTCTTC
NA | TRBJ2-3 | few | TRBV5-1 | CASSSSPDTQYF | TGCGCCAGCAGCTCCAGTCCAGATACGCAGTATTTT
TRBD2 | TRBJ2-5 | NA | TRBV25-1 | CASSEWGGKKTQYF | TGTGCCAGCAGTGAATGGGGAGGGAAAAAGACCCAGTACTTC
NA | TRBJ1-1 | few | TRBV30 | CAWSQGSHTEAFF | TGTGCCTGGAGTCAGGGGTCTCACACTGAAGCTTTCTTT
TRBD1 | TRBJ1-2 | NA | TRBV27 | CASSLPGGNYGYTF | TGTGCCAGCAGTTTACCAGGGGGCAACTATGGCTACACCTTC
TRBD1 | TRBJ2-3 | NA | TRBV29-1 | CSVERDRRANTQYF | TGCAGCGTTGAGAGGGACAGGCGGGCTAATACGCAGTATTTT
TRBD2 | TRBJ2-1 | NA | TRBV18 | CASSRTSGNEQFF | TGTGCCAGCTCACGGACTAGCGGGAATGAGCAGTTCTTC
NA | TRBJ2-3 | NA | TRBV27 | CASSLQSVTDTQYF | TGTGCCAGCAGCCTCCAGTCAGTCACAGATACGCAGTATTTT
NA | TRBJ1-5 | few | TRBV2 | CASSVTPYSNQPQHF | TGTGCCAGCAGTGTGACACCCTATAGCAATCAGCCCCAGCATTTT
NA | TRBJ1-5 | NA | TRBV28 | CASSLGGVRPQHF | TGTGCCAGCAGCCTGGGGGGGGTGCGGCCCCAGCATTTT
TRBD2 | TRBJ2-3 | few | TRBV30 | CAWIASGATDTQYF | TGTGCCTGGATTGCTAGCGGGGCCACAGATACGCAGTATTTT
TRBD1 | TRBJ2-1 | few | TRBV5-1 | CASSLDGQGGEQFF | TGCGCCAGCAGCTTGGATGGACAGGGTGGAGAGCAGTTCTTC
NA | TRBJ2-1 | NA | TRBV9 | CASSVQGRNEQFF | TGTGCCAGCAGCGTTCAGGGGCGCAATGAGCAGTTCTTC
NA | TRBJ1-3 | few | TRBV7-2 | CASSQGTTGNTIYF | TGTGCCAGCAGCCAGGGGACAACTGGAAACACCATATATTTT
NA | TRBJ2-2 | NA | TRBV28 | CASSLRVFTGELFF | TGTGCCAGCAGTTTACGCGTCTTCACCGGGGAGCTGTTTTTT
NA | TRBJ2-7 | NA | TRBV11-3 | CASSLPGYEQYF | TGTGCCAGCAGCCTCCCGGGGTACGAGCAGTACTTC
TRBD1 | TRBJ1-1 | NA | TRBV6-5 | CASSYSMGQGASEAFF | TGTGCCAGCAGTTACTCGATGGGACAGGGGGCTTCTGAAGCTTTCTTT
NA | TRBJ2-7 | few | TRBV5-6 | CASSLRDGYEQYF | TGTGCCAGCAGCCTACGAGACGGGTACGAGCAGTACTTC
TRBD1 | TRBJ2-1 | few | TRBV9 | CASSVAQGTGPPRNYNEQFF | TGTGCCAGCAGCGTAGCTCAGGGGACAGGCCCTCCTCGGAACTACAATGAGCAGTTCTTC
NA | TRBJ2-5 | few | TRBV30 | CAWSVFGSSTQYF | TGTGCCTGGAGTGTATTCGGGAGTTCTACCCAGTACTTC
TRBD1 | TRBJ2-1 | few | TRBV18 | CASSGQGAGNEQFF | TGTGCCAGCTCAGGGCAGGGGGCAGGGAATGAGCAGTTCTTC
NA | TRBJ2-7 | NA | TRBV29-1 | CSVETDTYEQYF | TGCAGCGTTGAAACAGACACCTACGAGCAGTACTTC
TRBD1 | TRBJ2-5 | few | TRBV5-1 | CASSLATGTEKTQYF | TGCGCCAGCAGCTTGGCAACCGGGACAGAGAAGACCCAGTACTTC
NA | TRBJ2-1 | few | TRBV29-1 | CSVPLERTPLRNEQFF | TGCAGCGTCCCGCTCGAGCGGACCCCCTTGCGGAATGAGCAGTTCTTC
NA | TRBJ1-3 | NA | TRBV5-4 | CASSIGLNSGNTIYF | TGTGCCAGCAGCATCGGACTCAACTCTGGAAACACCATATATTTT
TRBD2 | TRBJ2-3 | NA | TRBV6-1 | CASSQTSGRRDTQYF | TGTGCCAGCAGTCAGACTAGCGGGAGGCGAGATACGCAGTATTTT
NA | TRBJ1-1 | NA | TRBV7-9 | CASSSGQNTEAFF | TGTGCCAGCAGCTCCGGACAGAACACTGAAGCTTTCTTT
NA | TRBJ2-5 | NA | TRBV7-9 | CASSLGRGETQYF | TGTGCCAGCAGCTTAGGACGAGGGGAGACCCAGTACTTC
NA | TRBJ2-3 | NA | TRBV5-1 | CASSLDIGADTQYF | TGCGCCAGCAGCTTGGATATTGGAGCAGATACGCAGTATTTT
TRBD1 | TRBJ1-1 | few | TRBV29-1 | CSAHPGQGIRDTEAFF | TGCAGCGCCCACCCGGGACAGGGGATTCGGGACACTGAAGCTTTCTTT
TRBD2 | TRBJ2-1 | NA | TRBV2 | CASSEALAGGYNEQFF | TGTGCCAGCAGTGAAGCCCTAGCGGGAGGTTACAATGAGCAGTTCTTC
TRBD1 | TRBJ1-2 | NA | TRBV6-5 | CASRGGQSYGYTF | TGTGCCAGCAGGGGGGGACAGTCTTATGGCTACACCTTC
NA | TRBJ1-2 | NA | TRBV5-4 | CASSSPGGGSYGYTF | TGTGCCAGCAGCTCGCCCGGGGGCGGGAGCTATGGCTACACCTTC
TRBD1 | TRBJ2-7 | NA | TRBV23-1 | CASSDPKGQVTNYEQYF | TGCGCCAGCAGCGACCCGAAGGGACAGGTGACCAACTACGAGCAGTACTTC
NA | TRBJ2-2 | few | TRBV9 | CASSVEASRAGGELFF | TGTGCCAGCAGCGTAGAGGCTAGCAGGGCGGGAGGGGAGCTGTTTTTT
NA | TRBJ1-1 | NA | TRBV15 | CATSSRQAMNTEAFF | TGTGCCACCAGCAGCAGACAGGCGATGAACACTGAAGCTTTCTTT
TRBD2 | TRBJ2-7 | NA | TRBV5-1 | CASSLAVPTSGSYEQYF | TGCGCCAGCAGCTTGGCGGTTCCGACTAGCGGGAGCTACGAGCAGTACTTC
NA | TRBJ2-1 | NA | TRBV21-1 | CASSSRLAGGREQFF | TGTGCCAGCAGCTCTCGACTAGCGGGAGGGAGAGAGCAGTTCTTC
TRBD2 | TRBJ2-5 | NA | TRBV28 | CASSLTSGRASQYF | TGTGCCAGCAGTTTAACTAGCGGGAGGGCCTCCCAGTACTTC
TRBD2 | TRBJ2-7 | NA | TRBV6-5 | CASSYFGSGSGYEQYF | TGTGCCAGCAGTTACTTCGGTAGCGGGAGCGGATACGAGCAGTACTTC
NA | TRBJ2-7 | few | TRBV7-2 | CASTEGQGLKEQYF | TGTGCCAGCACCGAGGGGCAGGGGTTAAAAGAGCAGTACTTC
NA | TRBJ2-7 | few | TRBV9 | CASSGPSYEQYF | TGTGCCAGCAGCGGTCCTAGCTACGAGCAGTACTTC
NA | TRBJ2-1 | few | TRBV7-9 | CASSLAWLVWNEQFF | TGTGCCAGCAGCTTAGCGTGGCTAGTCTGGAATGAGCAGTTCTTC
NA | TRBJ2-3 | few | TRBV29-1 | CSVEGRLGDTQYF | TGCAGCGTTGAAGGGCGACTAGGAGATACGCAGTATTTT
TRBD1 | TRBJ2-5 | NA | TRBV7-2 | CASSARTGRETQYF | TGTGCCAGCAGCGCCCGGACAGGGAGGGAGACCCAGTACTTC